This section outlines one T cell receptor (beta chain) sequence together with its context. This specimen comes from a study of shared clonotypes between healthy human individuals. Sequenced by immunoSEQ multiplex PCR; TCRdb stores in-frame clones only, minus some. The table lists more than 1 million clones, around three quarters of them singletons. CDR1 MDHEN and CDR2 SYDVKM come from the germline V gene. The germline V and J ends were trimmed by 5 bases and 8 bases, with 15 bases remaining between them. CDR3 size: 13 residues. The sample taken for sequencing was memory CD4+ T cells from PBMCs. The subset denotes: CD45RA-negative fraction. The receptor's source is a young man in good health. Some clones in this sample may be carry-over from other donors' samples. The chain has TRBV28 and TRBJ1-2; weak D call: TRBD1 (5 bases). CDR3 sequence reads: CASSRDGVWGYTF. CDR3 nucleotide sequence: TGTGCCAGCAGTCGGGACGGCGTATGGGGCTACACCTTC.